This record looks at one T cell receptor (beta chain) sequence and its context. This sample stems from a study of blood T cell repertoires in COVID-19. Overall study: The United States, Italy and Spain provided the acute and convalescent COVID-19 samples.

The repertoire was sequenced with immunoSEQ multiplex PCR; TCRdb's copy has only in-frame clones and lacks some. The sample includes roughly 130,000 clones, roughly 90% of them seen just once. Trimming removed 6 bases at V and 4 bases at J, with 19 bases between. The germline CDR1 and CDR2 sequences are MNHEY and SVGAGI. The CDR3 has 15 residues. The source material was peripheral blood. The TCR originated in a human donor with COVID-19, enrolled during active disease. The donor label of this sample is uncertain. The chain combines TRBV6-5 with TRBJ2-7; D may be TRBD2 (5 bases). CDR3 in amino acids: CASSRTLRGSYEQYF. The CDR3 DNA reads as TGTGCCAGCAGCCGAACGCTTCGGGGATCTTACGAGCAGTACTTC.